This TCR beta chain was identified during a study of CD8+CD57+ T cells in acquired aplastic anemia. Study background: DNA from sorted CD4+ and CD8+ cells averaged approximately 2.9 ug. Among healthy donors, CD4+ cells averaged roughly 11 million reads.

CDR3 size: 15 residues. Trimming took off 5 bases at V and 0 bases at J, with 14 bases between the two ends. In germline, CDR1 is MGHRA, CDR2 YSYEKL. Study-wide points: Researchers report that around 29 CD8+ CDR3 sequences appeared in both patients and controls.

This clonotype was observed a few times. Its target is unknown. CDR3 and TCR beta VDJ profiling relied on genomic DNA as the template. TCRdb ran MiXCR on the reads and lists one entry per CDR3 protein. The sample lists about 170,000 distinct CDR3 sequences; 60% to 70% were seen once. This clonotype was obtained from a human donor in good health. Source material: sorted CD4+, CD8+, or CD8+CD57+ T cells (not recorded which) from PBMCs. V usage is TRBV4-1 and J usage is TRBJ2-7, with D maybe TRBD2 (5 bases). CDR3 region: CASSWSMGDSYEQYF. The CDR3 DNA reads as TGCGCCAGCAGCTGGAGCATGGGAGACTCCTACGAGCAGTACTTC.